The 27 T cell receptor beta chains below were found in one sample sequenced in a study of control samples from healthy donors and cancer patients. Repertoires were generated with immunoSEQ multiplex PCR, while TCRdb's copy carries only in-frame clones and drops some. Among around 100,000 clones listed, about 91% were seen once. Sequences were obtained from blood. The receptors were sampled from a man younger than 45 in good health.

The gene calls are TRBV6-2 or TRBV6-3 and TRBJ2-7; TRBD2 is a possible D gene (6 bases). The CDR3 extends over 13 amino acids. CDR1 and CDR2 (germline): MNHEY, SVGEGT. Between the trimmed V and J ends, which lost 6 bases and 5 bases, there was a span of 14 bases. CDR3 loop: CASSSAGRNEQYF. CDR3 bases: TGTGCCAGCAGCAGCGCGGGGCGCAACGAGCAGTACTTC.

This chain connects TRBV29-1 to TRBJ2-7; TRBD2 aligns across 9 bases. The ends lost 6 bases at V and 6 bases at J; junction bases unmatched: 21. This CDR3 comprises 17 residues. CDR1 is SQVTM, CDR2 ANQGSEA, per germline. This CDR3 is CSVPYGERGGRGAEQYF. In nucleotides, the CDR3 is TGCAGCGTCCCTTACGGGGAACGGGGCGGGAGGGGCGCCGAGCAGTACTTC.

The chain combines TRBV19 with TRBJ2-7, with 10 bases matching TRBD1. There are 15 residues in the CDR3. Germline CDR1 and CDR2: LNHDA and SQIVND (reference sequence). V was pared by 3 bases and J by 1 base, with 3 bases of the junction left unmatched. This CDR3 reads CASSMGTGASYEQYF. CDR3 bases: TGTGCCAGTAGTATGGGGACAGGGGCTTCCTACGAGCAGTACTTC.

Only a few counts were recorded for this clone. The chain joins TRBV30 to TRBJ2-1, with 7 bases fitting TRBD2. The CDR3 extends over 17 amino acids. Germline values: CDR1 GTSNPN, CDR2 SVGIG (reference sequence). V gave up 0 bases and J gave up 0 bases; unmatched junction bases: 8. This CDR3 reads CAWSVRLAAVSYNEQFF. As DNA, the CDR3 is TGTGCCTGGAGTGTAAGGCTAGCGGCGGTCTCCTACAATGAGCAGTTCTTC.

The rearrangement uses TRBV24-1 and TRBJ2-7; maybe TRBD2 (6 bases). This CDR3 is 11 amino acids long. In germline, CDR1 is KGHDR, CDR2 SFDVKD. Trimming pared 6 bases from V and 4 bases from J, leaving 6 bases between. The CDR3 protein is CATSRGYEQYF. Written as DNA, the CDR3 is TGTGCCACCAGTCGGGGGTACGAGCAGTACTTC.

Only one count was recorded for this clone. V gene TRBV19 combines with J gene TRBJ1-2, with 9 bases aligning to TRBD1. Germline loops: CDR1 LNHDA, CDR2 SQIVND (reference sequence). The CDR3 has 18 amino acids. V was pared by 5 bases and J by 6 bases, with 19 bases of the junction left unmatched. The CDR3: CASSPTGPGTGFSNGYTF. The CDR3 region has the DNA TGTGCCAGTAGTCCGACTGGGCCCGGGACAGGGTTTTCCAATGGCTACACCTTC.

V and J are TRBV12-3 or TRBV12-4 and TRBJ1-5; D remains unclear. The CDR3 runs 13 residues. V lost 4 bases and J 4 bases, leaving 8 bases between the germline ends. CDR3 bases: TGTGCCAGCAGTTCCCAAACGAATCAGCCCCAGCATTTT. Protein product: CASSSQTNQPQHF.

In this sample, this clone turned up a few times. The CDR3 loop is CASTRWSEGGGYTF. The CDR3 nucleotides are TGTGCCAGCACCCGATGGTCTGAGGGAGGTGGCTACACCTTC. The V gene is TRBV28, the J gene TRBJ1-2; D is unclear. This CDR3 is built from 14 residues. With 7 bases removed from V and 7 bases from J, the gap between germline ends came to 19 bases. Germline V lookup: CDR1 MDHEN, CDR2 SYDVKM.

The chain couples TRBV12-3 or TRBV12-4 to TRBJ1-2, with D tentatively TRBD1 (5 bases). V was clipped by 3 bases and J by 4 bases, with 9 bases between them. CDR3 length: 13 amino acids. The CDR3 spells CASSLQGRYGYTF. CDR3 DNA sequence: TGTGCCAGCAGTTTGCAGGGACGCTATGGCTACACCTTC.

This chain joins TRBV18 and TRBJ1-4, with 7 bases that match TRBD1. This CDR3 contains 15 residues. Germline values: CDR1 KGHSH, CDR2 LQKENI. After removal of 3 bases from V and 3 bases from J, the junction contained 4 bases not matched to a gene. CDR3 DNA: TGTGCCAGCTCACCTCCGGGACAGCCTAATGAAAAACTGTTTTTT. It translates to CASSPPGQPNEKLFF.

This chain uses TRBV12-3 or TRBV12-4 with TRBJ2-4; D gene ambiguous. This CDR3 spans 13 amino acids. The V gene lost 2 bases and the J gene lost 7 bases, with 9 bases spanning the gap. CDR3 residues: CASSLIVVNIQYF. In nucleotides, the CDR3 is TGTGCCAGCAGTTTAATTGTGGTGAACATTCAGTACTTC.

The chain carries TRBV24-1 and TRBJ2-3, with D possibly being TRBD2 (6 bases). The CDR3 length is 16 residues. Germline loops: CDR1 KGHDR, CDR2 SFDVKD. Trimming cost V 3 bases and J 4 bases, with 16 bases left between them. In DNA form, the CDR3 reads TGTGCCACCAGTGATCCGCTAAGCCCTAGCGCAGATACGCAGTATTTT. This encodes CATSDPLSPSADTQYF.

The chain has TRBV23-1 and TRBJ1-3; D remains unclear. TRBV23-1 is known as an ORF, though its function is uncertain. The CDR3 covers 14 residues. V lost 6 bases, J lost 4 bases, and 13 bases lay in between. CDR3 in DNA: TGCGCCAGCAGAAACAGCGGTAGGGGAAACACCATATATTTT. This codes for CASRNSGRGNTIYF.

V usage is TRBV7-3 and J usage is TRBJ1-6, with D perhaps matching TRBD1 (5 bases). Germline V gene data show CDR1 as SGHTA and CDR2 as FQGTGA. V shed 2 bases and J shed 6 bases, with 11 bases lying between them. This CDR3 comprises 15 residues. CDR3 residues: CASSLYGGGNSPLHF. CDR3 coding DNA: TGTGCCAGCAGCTTATATGGGGGAGGTAATTCACCCCTCCACTTT.

The chain joins TRBV14 to TRBJ2-5; D is undetermined. The CDR3 totals 13 residues. V gave up 0 bases and J gave up 7 bases, with 9 bases separating them. In germline, CDR1 is SGHDN, CDR2 FVKESK. CDR3 nucleotide sequence: TGTGCCAGCAGCCAAGAATCCCTAGGGACCCAGTACTTC. Its translation: CASSQESLGTQYF.

The chain uses TRBV9 and TRBJ1-2, with 10 positions matching TRBD1. The length of the CDR3 is 16 residues. Germline CDR1 and CDR2: SGDLS and YYNGEE. V shed 4 bases, J shed 5 bases, and the junction held 11 bases outside the gene matches. The DNA of the CDR3 is TGTGCCAGCAGCACCCCTACGACAGGGGGCGTTTATGGCTACACCTTC. Residues: CASSTPTTGGVYGYTF.

The V call is TRBV24-1, the J call TRBJ2-1, with 12 bases matching TRBD1. The germline gives CDR1 KGHDR, CDR2 SFDVKD. CDR3 size: 16 residues. The J segment lost 8 bases and the V segment lost 9 bases, leaving 13 bases of the junction unmatched. This CDR3 reads CATGPTGTGGEDEQFF. The CDR3 nucleotides read TGTGCCACCGGGCCGACCGGGACAGGGGGCGAGGATGAGCAGTTCTTC.

This sequence joins TRBV7-9 and TRBJ2-1, with 7 bases identical to TRBD1. V lost 5 bases and J lost 1; bases outside the gene matches: 11. CDR1 is SEHNR, CDR2 FQNEAQ, per germline (reference sequence). The CDR3 covers 17 residues. The CDR3 is CASSQTLGTASYNEQFF. The CDR3, as DNA: TGTGCCAGCAGCCAAACCCTGGGGACAGCTTCCTACAATGAGCAGTTCTTC.

The chain recombines TRBV27 with TRBJ1-6, with a possible D match to TRBD1 (5 bases). The germline V gene has CDR1 MNHEY and CDR2 SMNVEV (reference sequence). The CDR3 sequence is 14 residues long. V shed 2 bases and J shed 7 bases, with 9 bases lying between them. The CDR3 DNA follows: TGTGCCAGCAGTTTAAACAGGCGCAATTCACCCCTCCACTTT. Residues: CASSLNRRNSPLHF.

This clone appeared a single time. This chain links TRBV24-1 with TRBJ2-1; 12 bases align to TRBD2. Germline assignment: CDR1 KGHDR and CDR2 SFDVKD. Germline trimming cut 3 bases from V and 5 bases from J; bases unmatched to any gene: 4. The CDR3 spans 16 residues. The CDR3 loop is CATSDPRTSGDNEQFF. For the CDR3, the DNA is TGTGCCACCAGTGATCCCCGGACTAGCGGGGACAATGAGCAGTTCTTC.

This clone was counted only a few times. The chain recombines TRBV10-2 with TRBJ2-1; D is undetermined. Per germline, CDR1 WSHSY and CDR2 SAAADI. V was cut by 0 bases and J by 1 base, with 10 bases left in between. The CDR3 extends over 16 amino acids. The CDR3 sequence: CASSESFSSSYNEQFF. DNA for the CDR3: TGCGCCAGCAGTGAGTCGTTTAGCTCTTCCTACAATGAGCAGTTCTTC.

The V and J genes are TRBV19 and TRBJ1-6; 7 bases are shared with TRBD1. The CDR3 has 16 amino acids. The germline CDR1 and CDR2 sequences are LNHDA and SQIVND (reference sequence). The V gene end was trimmed by 6 bases and the J gene end by 7 bases; junction bases not matched to a gene: 12. In nucleotides, the CDR3 is TGTGCCAGTAGGAAACAGGGGACCTCTAAAAATTCACCCCTCCACTTT. Encoded protein: CASRKQGTSKNSPLHF.

The chain joins TRBV5-8 to TRBJ1-2; D gene ambiguous. V lost 2 bases and J lost 3, with 11 bases in between. In germline, CDR1 is SGHTS, CDR2 YDEGEE. The CDR3 is 14 residues long. The CDR3 region has the DNA TGTGCCAGCAGCTTAATAGGGTCCTACTATGGCTACACCTTC. Translated: CASSLIGSYYGYTF.

V gene TRBV9 combines with J gene TRBJ2-2, with 12 bases that match TRBD2. The CDR3 runs 16 residues. The germline gives CDR1 SGDLS, CDR2 YYNGEE. Unmatched junction bases numbered 9, after V lost 5 bases and J lost 7 bases. The CDR3 loop reads CASSRGLAGLYGELFF. In nucleotides, the CDR3 is TGTGCCAGCAGTAGAGGACTAGCGGGACTTTACGGGGAGCTGTTTTTT.

This clone was counted once. The chain links TRBV6-5 to TRBJ2-6, with D possibly TRBD2 on 5 matching bases. This CDR3 has 16 residues. Trimming shortened V by 2 bases and J by 0 bases, and 8 bases separated the two germline ends. The germline V gene has CDR1 MNHEY and CDR2 SVGAGI. The CDR3 coding sequence is TGTGCCAGCAGTTACCGGGGTTCCTCTGGGGCCAACGTCCTGACTTTC. Translation: CASSYRGSSGANVLTF.

The chain uses TRBV2 and TRBJ2-1; the D is unclear. The CDR3 totals 12 residues. CDR1 SNHLY and CDR2 FYNNEI come from the germline V gene. Trimming cost V 3 bases and J 9 bases, with 9 bases left between them. The CDR3 nucleotides read TGTGCCAGCAGTGATATGCGTCGTGAGCAGTTCTTC. Residues: CASSDMRREQFF. Supplemented by reference TRBV2 and TRBJ2-1, the full variable domain reads EPEVTQTPSHQVTQMGQEVILRCVPISNHLYFYWYRQILGQKVEFLVSFYNNEISEKSEIFDDQFSVERPDGSNFTLKIRSTKLEDSAMYFCASSDMRREQFFGPGTRLTVL.

The rearrangement joins TRBV4-1 to TRBJ1-2; D is unclear. Trimming took off 1 base at V and 3 bases at J, with 6 bases between the two ends. The CDR3 extends over 13 amino acids. The germline V gene has CDR1 MGHRA and CDR2 YSYEKL. The CDR3 DNA reads TGCGCCAGCAGCCAAGGACGGGACTATGGCTACACCTTC. Residues: CASSQGRDYGYTF.